The 20 T cell receptor beta chains listed next were all sequenced from one sample in a study of Graves' ophthalmopathy and Graves' hyperthyroidism. The authors amplified TCR beta CDR3 regions from RNA transcripts. RT-PCR in the first round used HTBI primers; a second-round multiplex PCR followed. TCRdb recomputed calls from the multiplex PCR reads with MiXCR, one row per CDR3 protein. The sample includes about 400,000 distinct CDR3 sequences, 18% of them seen just once. Sequencing used peripheral blood. The receptors here all came from a woman aged 18-30 years with Graves' ophthalmopathy.

This clonotype was seen at least ten times. This chain links TRBV9 with TRBJ2-7; 8 bases fit TRBD1. The CDR3 has 15 amino acids. Germline assignment: CDR1 SGDLS and CDR2 YYNGEE. V lost 1 base to trimming and J lost 2 bases; unmatched junction nucleotides: 5. The CDR3 loop reads CASSVSEGQAYEQYF. The CDR3 bases are TGTGCCAGCAGCGTATCCGAGGGACAGGCCTACGAGCAGTACTTC.

This clonotype was observed once. The chain's CDR3 is CASSYGPTGGETQYF. Here the CDR3 DNA reads TGTGCCAGCAGCTACGGACCGACAGGCGGGGAGACCCAGTACTTC. The rearrangement links TRBV6-5 to TRBJ2-5, with a tentative D call TRBD1 (6 bases). This CDR3 is built from 15 residues. V was clipped by 6 bases and J by 5 bases, with 19 bases between them. Germline V gene data show CDR1 as MNHEY and CDR2 as SVGAGI.

This clonotype was counted ten times or more. The chain joins TRBV5-1 to TRBJ2-7; D assignment may be TRBD1 or TRBD2 (5 bases each). V gave up 4 bases and J gave up 8 bases, with 10 bases separating them. The CDR3 is 11 residues long. The V gene's germline CDR1 is SGHRS and CDR2 YFSETQ. In nucleotides, the CDR3 is TGCGCCAGCAGCGAGGGACGAAAGCAGTACTTC. This codes for CASSEGRKQYF.

This clonotype came up many times. This chain uses TRBV20-1 with TRBJ2-4; 7 bases are shared with TRBD1. The CDR3 loop spans 14 amino acids. CDR1 DFQATT and CDR2 SNEGSKA come from the germline V gene (reference sequence). J gave up 7 bases and V 0 bases, and 6 bases lay outside the gene matches. Here the CDR3 DNA reads TGCAGTGCTAGAGAGAACAGGGGATGGAACATTCAGTACTTC. It codes for CSARENRGWNIQYF.

The table lists this clonotype with many counts. The junction departs from germline at one end; a sequencing error may be responsible. The chain carries TRBV20-1 and TRBJ2-7; 8 nucleotides agree with TRBD1. The CDR3 is 13 amino acids. Germline V gene data show CDR1 as DFQATT and CDR2 as SNEGSKA (reference sequence). The CDR3 region is CSATGTGSYEQYF. The CDR3 DNA follows: TGCAGCGCTACCGGGACAGGCTCCTACGAGCAGTACTTC.

V gene TRBV6-2 or TRBV6-3 combines with J gene TRBJ1-1, with 7 bases lining up with TRBD1. Germline-derived CDR1 and CDR2 are MNHEY and SVGEGT. V was clipped by 0 bases and J by 5 bases; unmatched bases: 6. CDR3 size: 15 residues. The CDR3 nucleotides read TGTGCCAGCAGTTACTCCAAGGGGGCGGTGACTGAAGCTTTCTTT. Translation: CASSYSKGAVTEAFF.

Ten or more counts support this clonotype. The chain joins TRBV6-1 to TRBJ2-4, with D hard to call. Trimming cost V 3 bases and J 0 bases, with 3 bases left between them. The CDR3 runs 13 residues. The germline V gene has CDR1 MNHNS and CDR2 SASEGT. The CDR3 here is CASSDSAKNIQYF. CDR3 coding DNA: TGTGCCAGCAGTGACTCAGCCAAAAACATTCAGTACTTC.

This chain joins TRBV13 and TRBJ1-1; D uncertain. V lost 4 bases and J lost 7, with 13 bases in between. Per germline, CDR1 PRHDT and CDR2 FYEKMQ (reference sequence). The CDR3 is 13 amino acids. This CDR3 reads CASSSSDEDEAFF. In DNA form, the CDR3 reads TGTGCCAGCAGCTCTTCCGACGAAGATGAAGCTTTCTTT.

This sequence joins TRBV7-9 and TRBJ2-7; TRBD1 matches at 8 bases. V lost 1 base, J lost 4 bases, and 3 bases stayed unmatched. The CDR3 sequence is 14 residues long. CDR1 SEHNR and CDR2 FQNEAQ come from the germline V gene (reference sequence). In DNA form, the CDR3 reads TGTGCCAGCAGCTTAGGCAGGGGGCAATACGAGCAGTACTTC. It codes for CASSLGRGQYEQYF.

This clonotype was counted many times. The J gene is TRBJ2-7, the V gene TRBV7-2; 8 nucleotides match TRBD1. The trim removed 3 bases at V and 4 bases at J, leaving 11 bases unmatched. The CDR3 is 16 amino acids. CDR1 SGHTA and CDR2 FQGNSA come from the germline V gene. The CDR3 here is CASSLASGRQGYEQYF. As DNA, the CDR3 is TGTGCCAGCAGCTTGGCGTCAGGGCGACAGGGGTACGAGCAGTACTTC.

This clonotype was counted at least ten times. The rearrangement uses TRBV12-3 or TRBV12-4 and TRBJ1-1; weak D call: TRBD1 (6 bases). There are 15 residues in the CDR3. With 1 base removed from V and 1 base from J, the gap between germline ends came to 10 bases. The CDR3 bases are TGTGCCAGCAGTTTAGGGGCAGGGGCGAACACTGAAGCTTTCTTT. Protein product: CASSLGAGANTEAFF.

This clonotype showed up many times. The V call is TRBV7-2, the J call TRBJ1-1, with D maybe TRBD1 (5 bases). The germline CDR1 and CDR2 sequences are SGHTA and FQGNSA. Trimming took 1 base from V and 3 from J, leaving 12 bases between them. This CDR3 is 15 amino acids long. The CDR3 nucleotides read TGTGCCAGCAGCTTAGAGCAGGGATTGTACACTGAAGCTTTCTTT. Protein product: CASSLEQGLYTEAFF.

This clonotype was counted many times. The chain carries TRBV19 and TRBJ1-1, with 7 bases identical to TRBD1. Per the germline V gene, CDR1 is LNHDA and CDR2 is SQIVND (reference sequence). The J segment lost 6 bases and the V segment lost 4 bases, leaving 11 bases of the junction unmatched. The CDR3 is made up of 15 amino acids. CDR3 sequence (DNA): TGTGCCAGTAGTAGAGGGGGCAGGGGATCGGCTGAAGCTTTCTTT. This gives the protein CASSRGGRGSAEAFF.

This clonotype was seen at least ten times. The V and J genes are TRBV10-3 and TRBJ1-1; perhaps TRBD1 as D (6 bases). The CDR3 covers 12 residues. CDR1 and CDR2 from the germline V gene are ENHRY and SYGVKD. The germline V and J ends were trimmed by 2 bases and 10 bases, with 11 bases remaining between them. The CDR3 sequence is CAISEMGGPAFF. The CDR3 DNA sequence: TGTGCCATCAGTGAGATGGGGGGGCCAGCTTTCTTT.

There are many counts of this clonotype. This sequence joins TRBV11-2 and TRBJ1-1, with 7 bases matching TRBD1. Germline CDR1 is SGHAT and CDR2 is FQNNGV. The junction had 7 bases not matched to a gene; V was cut back by 2 bases and J by 1 base. The length of the CDR3 is 16 residues. The CDR3 reads CASSLRGGGWNTEAFF. Here the CDR3 DNA reads TGTGCCAGCAGCTTAAGGGGAGGGGGCTGGAACACTGAAGCTTTCTTT.

This clonotype was found many times. V and J are TRBV4-3 and TRBJ2-7, with TRBD1 as a possible D gene (6 bases). CDR3 length: 15 amino acids. Trimming took off 0 bases at V and 4 bases at J, with 13 bases between the two ends. The germline V gene encodes CDR1 LGHNA and CDR2 YSLEER. This chain's CDR3 is CASSQDFGQGYEQYF. The CDR3 DNA is TGCGCCAGCAGCCAAGATTTCGGGCAGGGGTACGAGCAGTACTTC.

In this sample, this clonotype turned up many times. The V call is TRBV25-1, the J call TRBJ1-6; 9 nucleotides align to TRBD1. This CDR3 has 16 amino acids. Germline V gene sequence: CDR1 MGHDK, CDR2 SYGVNS. With V trimmed by 4 bases and J by 9 bases, 10 bases remained unmatched. CDR3 in DNA: TGTGCCAGCAGTGTCACCGGGACAGGGTTCGGTTCACCCCTCCACTTT. This encodes CASSVTGTGFGSPLHF.

This rearrangement joins TRBV15 to TRBJ1-1; D unclear. Germline assignment: CDR1 LNHNV and CDR2 YYDKDF (reference sequence). The CDR3 contains 13 residues. V was shortened by 2 bases and J by 4 bases, with 8 bases between the two germline ends. CDR3 sequence: CATSRTQSTEAFF. Written as DNA, the CDR3 is TGTGCCACCAGCAGAACTCAAAGCACTGAAGCTTTCTTT.

This clonotype was observed many times. The rearrangement links TRBV4-3 to TRBJ1-1; D unresolved. The CDR3 covers 14 residues. Deletions cut 1 base from V and 0 bases from J, with 6 bases between. The germline V gene has CDR1 LGHNA and CDR2 YSLEER. CDR3 DNA sequence: TGCGCCAGCAGCCAAGGTAGGATGAACACTGAAGCTTTCTTT. The encoded protein is CASSQGRMNTEAFF.

This clonotype was recorded at least ten times. The V call is TRBV20-1, the J call TRBJ2-7; D is unclear. V lost 1 base and J 0 bases, leaving 10 bases between the germline ends. This CDR3 is built from 14 residues. Germline loops: CDR1 DFQATT, CDR2 SNEGSKA (reference sequence). CDR3 DNA: TGCAGTGCTAGAGGGGGTGGCAGCTCCTACGAGCAGTACTTC. Amino acid sequence: CSARGGGSSYEQYF.